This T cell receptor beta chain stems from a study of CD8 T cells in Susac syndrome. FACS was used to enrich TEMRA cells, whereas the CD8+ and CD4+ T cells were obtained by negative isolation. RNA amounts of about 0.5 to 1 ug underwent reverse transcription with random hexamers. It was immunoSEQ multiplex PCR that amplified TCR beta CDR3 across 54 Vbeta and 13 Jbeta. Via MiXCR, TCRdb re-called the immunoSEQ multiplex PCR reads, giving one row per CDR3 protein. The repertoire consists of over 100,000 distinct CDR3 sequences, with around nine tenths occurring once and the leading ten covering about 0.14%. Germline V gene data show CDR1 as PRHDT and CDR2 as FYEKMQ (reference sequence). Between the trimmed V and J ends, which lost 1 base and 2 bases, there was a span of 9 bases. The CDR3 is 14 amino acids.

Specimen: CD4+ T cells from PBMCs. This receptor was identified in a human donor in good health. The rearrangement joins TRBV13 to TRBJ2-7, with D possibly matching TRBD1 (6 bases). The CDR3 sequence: CASSLASGAYEQYF. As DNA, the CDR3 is TGTGCCAGCAGCTTAGCCTCAGGGGCCTACGAGCAGTACTTC.